A selection of T cell receptor beta chains follows, all from one sample in a study of cytomegalovirus exposure and HLA in healthy donors. Profiled with immunoSEQ multiplex PCR; TCRdb holds only in-frame clones, not every one. The data contain about 76,000 clones, roughly 79% of them singletons. Source material: PBMCs. The receptors were sampled from a woman aged 25 to 45 in good health and CMV-seronegative. Each CDR3 is given with its conserved first and last residue. D genes are given only for firm matches. For some rows the clone size is stated as once, few or many, or as a class when expanded; others skip it.

J | D | V | size | DNA | CDR3
TRBJ1-2 | TRBD1 | TRBV29-1 | - | TGCAGCGTTGAGGGGGGACAGAACTATGGCTACACCTTC | CSVEGGQNYGYTF
TRBJ2-1 | - | TRBV5-4 | once | TGTGCCAGCAGCTTGGGCGTCGGGAAAGAGCAGTTCTTC | CASSLGVGKEQFF
TRBJ2-6 | - | TRBV4-3 | - | TGCGCCAGCAGCCCCCGTGCGTCTACTAGCTCTGGGGCCAACGTCCTGACTTTC | CASSPRASTSSGANVLTF
TRBJ2-2 | - | TRBV2 | - | TGTGCCAGCAGTGAGGAGGCTCATAGGACCGGGGAGCTGTTTTTT | CASSEEAHRTGELFF
TRBJ2-7 | - | TRBV25-1 | - | TGTGCCAGCAGTGATGGACTACTATATCCCTACGAGCAGTACTTC | CASSDGLLYPYEQYF
TRBJ2-1 | TRBD2 | TRBV5-1 | - | TGCGCCAGCAGCCCCGTCGGGGGGGGGCACAATGAGCAGTTCTTC | CASSPVGGGHNEQFF
TRBJ2-3 | - | TRBV9 | - | TGTGCCAGCAGCCCCTCGAGGAACACAGATACGCAGTATTTT | CASSPSRNTDTQYF
TRBJ2-7 | TRBD2 | TRBV7-9 | - | TGTTCCAGCGGGGGGGCATACGAGCAGTACTTC | CSSGGAYEQYF
TRBJ1-1 | - | TRBV25-1 | once | TGTGCCAGCGGGATAGGGGGAATCACTGAAGCTTTCTTT | CASGIGGITEAFF
TRBJ2-7 | - | TRBV7-2 | few | TGTGCCAGCAGCTTAGATAGGGGGGGAGGCTACGAGCAGTACTTC | CASSLDRGGGYEQYF
TRBJ1-1 | TRBD1 | TRBV6-5 | - | TGTGCCAGCAGTTACTCGAATAGGGGGCTAATACCTGAAGCTTTCTTT | CASSYSNRGLIPEAFF
TRBJ2-7 | - | TRBV10-3 | - | TGTGCCATCAGTCCGACGGGAACCTACGAGCAGTACTTC | CAISPTGTYEQYF
TRBJ2-7 | - | TRBV21-1 | - | TGTGCCAGCAGGAAAAGCCTTACGGGACTAGCGGGAGCCCCGTTAAACTTC | CASRKSLTGLAGAPLNF
TRBJ2-2 | - | TRBV28 | - | TGTGCCAGCAGCTTCGATGGGGACACACTGGGGACCGGGGAGCTGTTTTTT | CASSFDGDTLGTGELFF
TRBJ2-7 | TRBD1 | TRBV28 | - | TGTGCCAGCAGACCCGGGACAGGGGCAGGCGAGCAGTACTTC | CASRPGTGAGEQYF
TRBJ2-7 | - | TRBV19 | - | TGTGCCAGTAGTTTGGCGCCAGGGGGGTCCTACGAGCAGTACTTC | CASSLAPGGSYEQYF
TRBJ1-1 | - | TRBV11-3 | - | TGTGCCAGCAGCTTAGGAGGAAGGGGGAAGAAAGAGAGCACTGAAGCTTTCTTT | CASSLGGRGKKESTEAFF
TRBJ2-3 | TRBD2 | TRBV30 | - | TGTGCCTGGAGGCTCCCAGCGGGAGCTAACCCAGATACGCAGTATTTT | CAWRLPAGANPDTQYF
TRBJ1-1 | TRBD1 | TRBV9 | - | TGTGCCAGCAGTCAGAAGGGGACAGACACTGAAGCTTTCTTT | CASSQKGTDTEAFF
TRBJ1-6 | - | TRBV11-3 | few | TGTGCCAGCAGTTGGAATCGGGATTCACCCCTCCACTTT | CASSWNRDSPLHF
TRBJ2-1 | TRBD2 | TRBV18 | - | TGTGCCAGCTCATCCCCCGCGGGTAGCGGGAGGACCAATGAGCAGTTCTTC | CASSSPAGSGRTNEQFF
TRBJ2-1 | TRBD2 | TRBV5-1 | once | TGCGCCAGCAACCAGAATTTGACTAGCGATTACAATGAGCAGTTCTTC | CASNQNLTSDYNEQFF
TRBJ1-1 | - | TRBV6-6 | - | TGTGCCAGCAGTTACGGCTATAGGGGGACTGAAGCTTTCTTT | CASSYGYRGTEAFF
TRBJ2-7 | - | TRBV2 | few | TGTGCCAGCAGTGAGGGCAGGGGCCGGGAGCAGTACTTC | CASSEGRGREQYF
TRBJ2-3 | - | TRBV5-4 | - | TGTGCCAGCAGCCCCAATGGGGAGCTACCCACAGATACGCAGTATTTT | CASSPNGELPTDTQYF
TRBJ2-1 | - | TRBV18 | - | TGTGCCAGCTCACCCTCGGAGGGCTCCTACAATGAGCAGTTCTTC | CASSPSEGSYNEQFF
TRBJ2-5 | TRBD2 | TRBV30 | - | TGTGCCTGGAGCCACATAGCGGGGGAGACCCAGTACTTC | CAWSHIAGETQYF
TRBJ1-5 | TRBD1 | TRBV6-1 | - | TGTGCCAGCAGTGAAGGGACAGGGGGCGAGCCCCAGCATTTT | CASSEGTGGEPQHF
TRBJ1-5 | - | TRBV7-2 | - | TGTGCCAGCAGCCCGCGGGCCTATAGCAATCAGCCCCAGCATTTT | CASSPRAYSNQPQHF
TRBJ1-2 | - | TRBV11-2 | - | TGTGCCAGCAGCTTAGTAGGGGGAGCGGGAGGCGAAACGGCCTTC | CASSLVGGAGGETAF
TRBJ2-5 | TRBD2 | TRBV5-1 | - | TGCGCCAGCAGCGGGCGGGGGGAGACCCAGTACTTC | CASSGRGETQYF
TRBJ1-3 | TRBD1 | TRBV29-1 | - | TGCAGCGTTCACCTGACAGGGGTGTCTGGAAACACCATATATTTT | CSVHLTGVSGNTIYF
TRBJ2-6 | TRBD2 | TRBV4-2 | - | TGTGCCAGCAGCTTGGTGACTAGCGGGACTGGGGCCAACGTCCTGACTTTC | CASSLVTSGTGANVLTF
TRBJ2-1 | - | TRBV7-2 | few | TGTGCCAGCAGCCGCACTAGGAATGAGCAGTTCTTC | CASSRTRNEQFF
TRBJ2-5 | TRBD2 | TRBV7-3 | - | TGTGCCAGCAGCCCCGGGACTAGCGGGAGAGGGGAGACCCAGTACTTC | CASSPGTSGRGETQYF
TRBJ2-7 | - | TRBV9 | - | TGTGCCAGCAGCAGAGACAGCGCTGGGGAGCAGTACTTC | CASSRDSAGEQYF
TRBJ2-7 | TRBD2 | TRBV30 | - | TGTGCCTGGAGTGGGTCGGGAGGTCTCTACGAGCAGTACTTC | CAWSGSGGLYEQYF
TRBJ2-1 | - | TRBV7-9 | - | TGTTCCAGCAGCTTAGAGGGTGAGGGAGCAAAGCAGTTCTTC | CSSSLEGEGAKQFF
TRBJ1-5 | - | TRBV6-5 | - | TGTGCCAGCAGGCGGGACGTGGTGGGGCAGCCCCAGCATTTT | CASRRDVVGQPQHF
TRBJ2-1 | TRBD2 | TRBV5-5 | - | TGTGCCAGCAGCTGGACTAGCGGGAGGACTGATGAGCAGTTCTTC | CASSWTSGRTDEQFF
TRBJ2-7 | - | TRBV19 | - | TGTGCCAGTAGTATCCAGGGTGGGTACGAGCAGTACTTC | CASSIQGGYEQYF
TRBJ2-1 | - | TRBV11-3 | - | TGTGCCAGCAGCTTAGCGGGAGAAATAGTTCAGTTCTTC | CASSLAGEIVQFF
TRBJ1-1 | TRBD1 | TRBV9 | - | TGTGCCAGCAGCCAGAGACAGGGTGTAAACACCCATGAAGCTTTCTTT | CASSQRQGVNTHEAFF
TRBJ2-6 | - | TRBV15 | once | TGTGCCACCAGCAGCGATGCGGGGGCCAGCTCTGGGGCCAACGTCCTGACTTTC | CATSSDAGASSGANVLTF
TRBJ1-3 | - | TRBV19 | - | TGTGCCAGTAGTACAGGCCGAAGCTCTGGAAACACCATATATTTT | CASSTGRSSGNTIYF
TRBJ2-1 | TRBD2 | TRBV9 | - | TGTGCCAGCAGCGGAGGGACTAGCGGGTACAATGAGCAGTTCTTC | CASSGGTSGYNEQFF
TRBJ2-1 | TRBD2 | TRBV10-3 | - | TGTGCCATCAGTGAGTTACTGACTAGCGGCCTCCGGCGGGAGCAGTTCTTC | CAISELLTSGLRREQFF
TRBJ1-3 | TRBD1 | TRBV6-1 | - | TGTGCCAGCAGTGCTCCCGGGACAGGCGGAAACACCATATATTTT | CASSAPGTGGNTIYF
TRBJ1-2 | - | TRBV28 | - | TGTGCCAGCAGTCCCCGACTGGGGGGAAGCTATGGCTACACCTTC | CASSPRLGGSYGYTF
TRBJ1-2 | - | TRBV28 | - | TGTGCCAGCAGTTTGGCGGGTTTTGACTATGGCTACACCTTC | CASSLAGFDYGYTF
TRBJ2-1 | - | TRBV7-9 | few | TGTGCCAGCAGCCCCCCGGTCGACTCCTACAATGAGCAGTTCTTC | CASSPPVDSYNEQFF
TRBJ2-3 | TRBD2 | TRBV5-4 | few | TGTGCCAGCAGCCTTCGGCTAGCGGGAGTCACAGATACGCAGTATTTT | CASSLRLAGVTDTQYF